The 9 T cell receptor beta chains in this list originate from one sample, sequenced in a study of Ad26.COV2.S vaccination and SARS-CoV-2 variants. Clones were sequenced by immunoSEQ multiplex PCR, and TCRdb holds only the in-frame ones, with some missing. The sample holds a few hundred thousand clones, around 87% seen once. Noted treatment: about 20 received Ad26.COV2.S at low or high dose, single or two shots; roughly five received placebo; per-sample allocation not given. The samples were gathered on day 63 after the first injection of vaccine or placebo. The specimen was peripheral blood, collected in a trial of Ad26.COV2.S vaccine versus placebo. Source of these receptors: a person aged 18 to 59 who received the Ad26.COV2.S COVID-19 vaccine or a placebo.

V usage is TRBV19 and J usage is TRBJ2-7; D remains ambiguous. V dropped 4 bases and J dropped 0 bases, with 10 bases sitting between them. Per germline, CDR1 LNHDA and CDR2 SQIVND (reference sequence). This CDR3 has 14 amino acids. The CDR3 sequence is CASSKQLTSYEQYF. The CDR3 region has the DNA TGTGCCAGTAGTAAGCAGCTTACCTCCTACGAGCAGTACTTC.

This clone was seen only once. The V call is TRBV4-1, the J call TRBJ2-2, with D maybe TRBD1 (6 bases). The CDR3 is made up of 14 amino acids. The V and J ends lost 2 bases and 7 bases respectively, with 11 bases between them. The germline V gene encodes CDR1 MGHRA and CDR2 YSYEKL. The DNA for the CDR3 is TGCGCCAGCAGCCAAACAGGGTCCAACGGGGAGCTGTTTTTT. As protein: CASSQTGSNGELFF.

Comment on this clone: Other DNA sequences in this sample translate to the same CDR3. The V call is TRBV18, the J call TRBJ1-1; tentative D call: TRBD1 (5 bases). The germline V gene encodes CDR1 KGHSH and CDR2 LQKENI. Trimming took 4 bases from V and 3 from J, leaving 9 bases between them. The CDR3 contains 13 residues. CDR3 in amino acids: CASSQGKDTEAFF. CDR3 DNA sequence: TGTGCCAGCTCACAGGGGAAGGACACTGAAGCTTTCTTT.

CDR3: CAWSREGRKQPQHF. DNA of the CDR3: TGTGCCTGGAGTAGGGAGGGGAGGAAACAGCCCCAGCATTTT. This chain links TRBV30 with TRBJ1-5, with D possibly TRBD1 on 5 matching bases. V dropped 2 bases and J dropped 7 bases, with 15 bases sitting between them. Germline values: CDR1 GTSNPN, CDR2 SVGIG (reference sequence). This CDR3 is built from 14 residues.

This clone is a singleton in its sample. This chain connects TRBV7-2 to TRBJ2-7, with no clear D. V was trimmed by 3 bases and J by 4 bases, leaving 7 bases between them. This CDR3 is 12 amino acids long. Looked up from germline, CDR1 is SGHTA and CDR2 is FQGNSA. Here the CDR3 reads CASSFLGYEQYF. CDR3 bases: TGTGCCAGCAGCTTTCTAGGGTACGAGCAGTACTTC.

The V call is TRBV9, the J call TRBJ2-2; unclear D gene. Trimming stripped 1 base from V and 4 bases from J, with 11 bases between. From germline, CDR1 is SGDLS and CDR2 YYNGEE. The CDR3 length is 15 residues. The chain's CDR3 is CASSVFNSITGELFF. The CDR3 nucleotides read TGTGCCAGCAGCGTATTTAACAGTATCACCGGGGAGCTGTTTTTT. Together with reference TRBV9 and TRBJ2-2, the CDR3 gives the full variable domain: DSGVTQTPKHLITATGQRVTLRCSPRSGDLSVYWYQQSLDQGLQFLIQYYNGEERAKGNILERFSAQQFPDLHSELNLSSLELGDSALYFCASSVFNSITGELFFGEGSRLTVL.

The chain employs TRBV1 and TRBJ1-2. TRBV1 is labeled a pseudogene. This CDR3 comprises 13 residues. The CDR3 nucleotides read TGCACCAGCAGACGAAATCGGGTGGCTGGCTACACCTTC. Translation gives CTSRRNRVAGYTF.

The rearrangement joins TRBV12-5 to TRBJ1-1; D is possibly TRBD1 (6 bases). Per germline, CDR1 LGHNT and CDR2 FRNRAP. This CDR3 comprises 16 residues. V dropped 1 base and J dropped 4 bases, with 16 bases sitting between them. The CDR3 spells CASGLGSGAGGTEAFF. For the CDR3, the DNA is TGTGCTAGTGGTTTGGGATCAGGGGCGGGCGGCACTGAAGCTTTCTTT. Full variable domain (remainder filled in from reference TRBV12-5 and TRBJ1-1): DARVTQTPRHKVTEMGQEVTMRCQPILGHNTVFWYRQTMMQGLELLAYFRNRAPLDDSGMPKDRFSAEMPDATLATLKIQPSEPRDSAVYFCASGLGSGAGGTEAFFGQGTRLTVV.

The V and J genes are TRBV30 and TRBJ2-5; unclear D gene. V was trimmed by 0 bases and J by 0 bases, leaving 2 bases between them. Germline CDR1 is GTSNPN and CDR2 is SVGIG (reference sequence). The CDR3 is 12 residues long. In DNA, the CDR3 is TGTGCCTGGAGTGTGGACCAAGAGACCCAGTACTTC. Translating gives CAWSVDQETQYF.